This TCR beta chain was profiled in a study of blood T cell repertoires in COVID-19. At the level of the study: Samples of COVID-19 (acute and convalescent) were obtained from the United States, Italy and Spain. From T cells, B-cell-depleted T cells, or PBMCs came the material, which was cDNA or gDNA.

V was pared by 3 bases and J by 5 bases, with 8 bases of the junction left unmatched. The CDR3 has 15 residues. Germline lookup yields CDR1 MGHRA and CDR2 YSYEKL. In the original workflow: Amplification of reference gene primers was used by the study to estimate nucleated cell counts. Some clones are missing from TCRdb's copy, which holds only in-frame ones; the method was immunoSEQ multiplex PCR. V, J and clone size were drawn from that table, and D and trimming were deduced from the DNA. The repertoire holds around 150,000 clones, with less than 85% as singletons. The receptor's source is a woman aged 80 or over in a cohort sampled during active or convalescent COVID-19. Sequencing was performed on peripheral blood. The chain recombines TRBV4-1 with TRBJ2-7; TRBD1 aligns across 9 bases. In DNA form, the CDR3 reads TGCGCCAGCAGCCAGGGGGACAGGGATGTTGACGAGCAGTACTTC. It translates to CASSQGDRDVDEQYF.